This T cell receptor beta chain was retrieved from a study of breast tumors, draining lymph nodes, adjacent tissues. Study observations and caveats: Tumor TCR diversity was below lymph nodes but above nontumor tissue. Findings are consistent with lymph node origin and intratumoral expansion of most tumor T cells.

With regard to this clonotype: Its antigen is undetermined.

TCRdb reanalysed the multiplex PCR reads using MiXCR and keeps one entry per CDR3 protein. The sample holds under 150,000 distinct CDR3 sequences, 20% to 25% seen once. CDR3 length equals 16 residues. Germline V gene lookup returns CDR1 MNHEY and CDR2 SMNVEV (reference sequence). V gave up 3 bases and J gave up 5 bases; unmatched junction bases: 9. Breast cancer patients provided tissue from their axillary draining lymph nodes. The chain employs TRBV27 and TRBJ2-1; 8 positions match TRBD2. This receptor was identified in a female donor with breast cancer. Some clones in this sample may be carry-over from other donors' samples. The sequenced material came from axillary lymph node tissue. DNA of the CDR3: TGTGCCAGCAGTTTGTGGGGCGGGAGGCCCGACAATGAGCAGTTCTTC. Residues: CASSLWGGRPDNEQFF.